Only one count was recorded for the clone carrying this T cell receptor (beta chain). This sample stems from a study of OX40 agonist ivuxolimab in advanced cancers. The overall study: Three patients responded partially, comprising one with hepatocellular carcinoma and two with cutaneous melanoma.

In germline, CDR1 is SGHNT, CDR2 YENEEA. V lost 0 bases, J lost 4 bases, and 6 bases lay in between. The CDR3 is made up of 14 amino acids. Assay: immunoSEQ multiplex PCR; the TCRdb copy retains only in-frame clones and omits some. The table lists some 63,000 clones, about 90% of them singletons, with approximately 4.8% in the top ten. Here the sequenced sample was CD4+ or CD8+ T cells sorted from blood, taken in a trial of the OX40 agonist ivuxolimab. This sequence was found in an adult with an advanced solid tumor such as melanoma, head and neck, liver or kidney cancer. The chain employs TRBV11-3 and TRBJ2-2, with D unclear. The CDR3 spells CASSLDRTTGELFF. The CDR3 coding sequence is TGTGCCAGCAGCTTAGATCGAACCACCGGGGAGCTGTTTTTT.